The 19 T cell receptor beta chains below were found in one sample sequenced in a study of blood T cell repertoires in COVID-19. Sequencing was performed with immunoSEQ multiplex PCR; in TCRdb, only in-frame clones are kept and a portion is missing. In the table there are about 230,000 clones, about nine tenths of which are singletons. The sequencing input was peripheral blood. Every receptor here comes from a man aged 50 or older with COVID-19, enrolled during active disease.

Details on this clone: Since a much larger clone is just one base distant, this may be a read error. The rearrangement uses TRBV7-2 and TRBJ2-1; the match to TRBD2 covers 11 bases. The germline V gene encodes CDR1 SGHTA and CDR2 FQGNSA. The CDR3 length is 15 residues. V lost 5 bases and J lost 2; bases outside the gene matches: 2. The CDR3 protein is CASSPGLAAYNEQFF. In nucleotides, the CDR3 is TGTGCCAGCAGCCCGGGACTAGCGGCCTACAATGAGCAGTTCTTC.

V and J are TRBV19 and TRBJ2-2; TRBD2 aligns across 15 bases. Looked up from germline, CDR1 is LNHDA and CDR2 is SQIVND (reference sequence). Trimming took 5 bases from V and 3 from J; bases not matched to a gene: 4. CDR3 length: 17 residues. CDR3 loop: CASSRTSGGAYTGELFF. CDR3 DNA sequence: TGTGCCAGTAGTCGGACTAGCGGGGGGGCTTACACCGGGGAGCTGTTTTTT.

This chain links TRBV7-2 with TRBJ1-2, with D possibly matching TRBD1 (6 bases). V was cut by 1 base and J by 4 bases, with 10 bases left in between. Per the germline V gene, CDR1 is SGHTA and CDR2 is FQGNSA. The CDR3 has 14 amino acids. In DNA, the CDR3 is TGTGCCAGCAGCTTAGGACAGGAGATCTATGGCTACACCTTC. Protein product: CASSLGQEIYGYTF. The variable domain in full, completed from reference TRBV7-2 and TRBJ1-2, reads GAGVSQSPSNKVTEKGKDVELRCDPISGHTALYWYRQSLGQGLEFLIYFQGNSAPDKSGLPSDRFSAERTGGSVSTLTIQRTQQEDSAVYLCASSLGQEIYGYTFGSGTRLTVV.

The V and J genes are TRBV5-6 and TRBJ2-3, with 9 bases aligning to TRBD2. With 2 bases clipped from V and 3 bases from J, the junction kept 10 bases outside the gene matches. The germline gives CDR1 SGHDT, CDR2 YYEEEE. The CDR3 runs 17 residues. DNA of the CDR3: TGTGCCAGCAGCTTACCTAGCGGGGACACACTGACAGATACGCAGTATTTT. Its protein is CASSLPSGDTLTDTQYF.

This clone showed up just a few times. CDR3 residues: CASSLAGQGGTGELFF. The CDR3 DNA sequence: TGTGCCAGCAGTTTAGCGGGACAGGGAGGGACCGGGGAGCTGTTTTTT. The chain combines TRBV27 with TRBJ2-2, with TRBD1 matching over 9 bases. The V segment lost 2 bases and the J segment 5 bases; nucleotides outside the gene matches: 6. The V gene's germline CDR1 is MNHEY and CDR2 SMNVEV (reference sequence). The length of the CDR3 is 16 residues.

V gene TRBV7-6 combines with J gene TRBJ1-2; TRBD1 agrees at 8 bases. The germline CDR1 and CDR2 sequences are SGHVS and FNYEAQ. The CDR3 sequence is 13 residues long. J was trimmed by 5 bases and V by 5 bases; bases with no gene match: 4. The CDR3 spells CASSPGQGYGYTF. In DNA, the CDR3 is TGTGCCAGCAGCCCCGGACAGGGTTATGGCTACACCTTC. The full variable domain, its missing parts supplied by reference TRBV7-6 and TRBJ1-2, is GAGVSQSPRYKVTKRGQDVALRCDPISGHVSLYWYRQALGQGPEFLTYFNYEAQQDKSGLPNDRFSAERPEGSISTLTIQRTEQRDSAMYRCASSPGQGYGYTFGSGTRLTVV.

The CDR3 is CAWGEQGNYGYTF. The CDR3 bases are TGTGCCTGGGGGGAACAGGGGAACTATGGCTACACCTTC. The genes are TRBV30 and TRBJ1-2; 7 positions match TRBD1. V was clipped by 5 bases and J by 2 bases; unmatched bases: 5. CDR1 is GTSNPN and CDR2 is SVGIG in the germline V gene (reference sequence). The CDR3 extends over 13 amino acids.

The chain carries TRBV25-1 and TRBJ2-7; TRBD1 agrees at 8 bases. The CDR3 runs 14 residues. Germline V CDR1 and CDR2: MGHDK, SYGVNS. With V trimmed by 8 bases and J by 3 bases, 9 bases remained unmatched. The DNA of the CDR3 is TGTGCCAGCTCGCAGGGTGGACAGGGCTACGAGCAGTACTTC. Protein sequence: CASSQGGQGYEQYF.

J is TRBJ2-1 and V is TRBV19; 11 nucleotides line up with TRBD2. The CDR3 has 17 amino acids. Trimming took 0 bases from V and 5 from J; bases not matched to a gene: 6. Germline V gives CDR1 LNHDA, CDR2 SQIVND (reference sequence). This chain's CDR3 is CASSIDRGTSGDNEQFF. In DNA form, the CDR3 reads TGTGCCAGTAGTATAGACCGCGGGACTAGCGGAGACAATGAGCAGTTCTTC.

The V and J genes are TRBV2 and TRBJ2-5; TRBD2 matches 11 bases. The germline V gene encodes CDR1 SNHLY and CDR2 FYNNEI. The CDR3 has 20 amino acids. With V trimmed by 8 bases and J by 3 bases, 23 bases remained unmatched. The CDR3 protein is CASWGTVGLAGFPREETQYF. In nucleotides, the CDR3 is TGTGCCAGCTGGGGGACAGTAGGACTAGCGGGCTTCCCAAGAGAAGAGACCCAGTACTTC.

The V gene is TRBV12-3 or TRBV12-4, the J gene TRBJ1-5, with D tentatively TRBD1 (5 bases). The CDR3 runs to 12 residues. The germline V and J ends were trimmed by 4 bases and 5 bases, with 6 bases remaining between them. The chain's CDR3 is CASSSTDQPQHF. DNA of the CDR3: TGTGCCAGCAGTTCGACAGATCAGCCCCAGCATTTT.

The J gene is TRBJ2-7, the V gene TRBV5-6, with 9 nucleotides matching TRBD1. This CDR3 comprises 13 residues. J lost 3 bases, V lost 4 bases, and 2 bases had no gene match. The germline CDR1 and CDR2 sequences are SGHDT and YYEEEE. CDR3 nucleotides: TGTGCCAGCAGCCGGGACAGGGTCTACGAGCAGTACTTC. Its protein product is CASSRDRVYEQYF.

The chain carries TRBV9 and TRBJ1-6, with 7 bases matching TRBD1. Unmatched junction bases numbered 12, after V lost 5 bases and J lost 4 bases. In germline, CDR1 is SGDLS, CDR2 YYNGEE. This CDR3 is 17 amino acids long. Written as DNA, the CDR3 is TGTGCCAGCAGTCCAACAGGGGACGGCGGGTATAATTCACCCCTCCACTTT. It yields the protein CASSPTGDGGYNSPLHF.

The V call is TRBV28, the J call TRBJ2-1; D remains unclear. Germline V gene sequence: CDR1 MDHEN, CDR2 SYDVKM. The CDR3 length is 12 residues. The ends were cut back, 5 bases at V and 3 bases at J, with 5 bases in the middle. CDR3 nucleotide sequence: TGTGCCAGCAGTCTCCGCTACAATGAGCAGTTCTTC. Its translation: CASSLRYNEQFF.

For the CDR3, the DNA is TGCGCCAGCAGTGGGGACAGACCTAGGCAGTACTTC. As protein: CASSGDRPRQYF. The V gene is TRBV10-2, the J gene TRBJ2-7; 7 bases fit TRBD1. Germline CDR1 and CDR2: WSHSY and SAAADI. The CDR3 totals 12 residues. V dropped 4 bases and J dropped 9; count of bases not matched to a gene: 6.

The chain combines TRBV18 with TRBJ1-4, with D unresolved. Looked up from germline, CDR1 is KGHSH and CDR2 is LQKENI. Trimming shortened V by 3 bases and J by 5 bases, and 13 bases separated the two germline ends. This CDR3 has 15 amino acids. The CDR3 region has the DNA TGTGCCAGCTCACCCCCCGGGTCCGTCAATGAAAAACTGTTTTTT. Translating gives CASSPPGSVNEKLFF. The variable domain in full, completed from reference TRBV18 and TRBJ1-4, reads NAGVMQNPRHLVRRRGQEARLRCSPMKGHSHVYWYRQLPEEGLKFMVYLQKENIIDESGMPKERFSAEFPKEGPSILRIQQVVRGDSAAYFCASSPPGSVNEKLFFGSGTQLSVL.

The chain combines TRBV27 with TRBJ1-6; 7 nucleotides align to TRBD1. V lost 8 bases, J lost 0 bases, and 10 bases stayed unmatched. Germline V gene lookup returns CDR1 MNHEY and CDR2 SMNVEV (reference sequence). The CDR3 is 17 amino acids. The CDR3 DNA sequence: TGTGCCAGCGGCCGTGGGCAGGGGGACTCCTATAATTCACCCCTCCACTTT. As protein: CASGRGQGDSYNSPLHF.

The rearrangement uses TRBV18 and TRBJ1-5, with 8 positions matching TRBD1. Germline loops: CDR1 KGHSH, CDR2 LQKENI. V lost 3 bases to trimming and J lost 5 bases; unmatched junction nucleotides: 12. The CDR3 has 17 amino acids. The CDR3: CASSPKGPGGKDQPQHF. CDR3 DNA: TGTGCCAGCTCACCTAAAGGGCCAGGGGGCAAGGATCAGCCCCAGCATTTT.

This clone has a handful of counts. V usage is TRBV10-3 and J usage is TRBJ2-7, with a possible D match to TRBD1 (5 bases). The CDR3 covers 13 residues. V dropped 3 bases and J dropped 3 bases, with 9 bases sitting between them. Germline V gene lookup returns CDR1 ENHRY and CDR2 SYGVKD. The CDR3 DNA reads as TGTGCCATCAGTGAATCCAGGGACTACGAGCAGTACTTC. Its protein product is CAISESRDYEQYF.